A selection of T cell receptor beta chains follows, all from one sample in a study of T cell repertoires in cytomegalovirus infection. TCRdb called the reads again in MiXCR, with one record for every CDR3 protein. Among roughly 920,000 distinct CDR3 sequences listed, around 30% were seen once. The antigens of these receptors remain unknown. This specimen consisted of cultured CD8+ T cells from PBMCs, obtained from culture after CMV antigen stimulation. These receptors came from a human donor in good health (CMV status not recorded). Some clones in this sample may be carry-over from other donors' samples. The CDR3 runs from the conserved cysteine through the conserved F or W. The D gene is left open where the match is weak. A row's size may be missing; if present it is once, few, many or a size class.

j_call,clone_size,v_call,d_call,cdr3_aa,cdr3_nt
TRBJ2-1,few,TRBV19,.,CASSIPRGVGYNEQFF,TGTGCCAGTAGTATACCCAGGGGGGTAGGGTACAATGAGCAGTTCTTC
TRBJ2-7,.,TRBV5-6,TRBD2,CASSSEVLAGHPYEQYF,TGTGCCAGCAGCTCTGAAGTGCTAGCGGGGCACCCCTACGAGCAGTACTTC
TRBJ2-1,few,TRBV7-6,.,CASSLYRADEQFF,TGTGCCAGCAGCCTGTACAGGGCCGATGAGCAGTTCTTC
TRBJ2-2,.,TRBV4-3,.,CASSQGWTKLFF,TGCGCCAGCAGCCAAGGGTGGACTAAGCTGTTTTTT
TRBJ1-2,few,TRBV7-8,TRBD1,CASSQSRDSGYYGYTF,TGTGCCAGCAGCCAAAGCAGGGACAGTGGGTACTATGGCTACACCTTC
TRBJ1-1,few,TRBV6-2/TRBV6-3,.,CASSYAGANTEAFF,TGTGCCAGCAGTTACGCAGGGGCGAACACTGAAGCTTTCTTT
TRBJ2-7,many,TRBV7-8,TRBD1,CASSLVGDSGYEQYF,TGTGCCAGCAGCTTAGTGGGGGACAGTGGCTACGAGCAGTACTTC
TRBJ2-5,few,TRBV6-5,.,CASLGANGGTQYF,TGTGCCAGCCTCGGGGCCAATGGAGGGACCCAGTACTTC
TRBJ2-3,few,TRBV12-3/TRBV12-4,TRBD1,CASSLTGPGRTDTQYF,TGTGCCAGCAGCCTGACAGGGCCGGGCCGCACAGATACGCAGTATTTT
TRBJ1-5,few,TRBV6-1,.,CASSELEDQPQHF,TGTGCCAGCAGTGAATTGGAGGATCAGCCCCAGCATTTT
TRBJ1-2,.,TRBV27,.,CASSLRGLTNYGYTF,TGTGCCAGCAGTTTAAGGGGTCTGACAAACTATGGCTACACCTTC
TRBJ1-2,.,TRBV10-3,.,CAISETGIRHGYTF,TGTGCCATCAGTGAGACCGGGATCAGACATGGCTACACCTTC
TRBJ2-2,.,TRBV5-5,.,CASSLAPNTGELFF,TGTGCCAGCAGCTTGGCCCCGAACACCGGGGAGCTGTTTTTT
TRBJ2-3,few,TRBV5-6,.,CASSLVGHTDTQYF,TGTGCCAGCAGCTTGGTAGGCCACACAGATACGCAGTATTTT
TRBJ1-1,many,TRBV7-8,.,CASSLWGMNTEAFF,TGTGCCAGCAGCTTATGGGGGATGAACACTGAAGCTTTCTTT
TRBJ2-3,.,TRBV20-1,TRBD2,CSARDPAGGTDTQYF,TGCAGTGCTAGAGATCCAGCGGGGGGCACAGATACGCAGTATTTT
TRBJ2-3,.,TRBV7-4,TRBD2,CASSLALGLGLASIDTQYF,TGTGCCAGCAGCTTAGCGCTCGGGTTGGGACTAGCAAGCATAGATACGCAGTATTTT
TRBJ1-3,.,TRBV11-2,.,CASSLDRAGGNTIYF,TGTGCCAGCAGCTTAGACAGGGCGGGCGGAAACACCATATATTTT
TRBJ2-3,.,TRBV12-3/TRBV12-4,TRBD2,CASSDSTSGGWVDTQYF,TGTGCCAGCAGCGATTCCACTAGCGGGGGCTGGGTGGATACGCAGTATTTT
TRBJ2-7,many,TRBV5-5,.,CASSLDRTNYEQYF,TGTGCCAGCAGCTTGGACCGGACAAACTACGAGCAGTACTTC
TRBJ2-7,.,TRBV4-2,.,CASSQDWPGWDEQYF,TGTGCCAGCAGCCAAGATTGGCCCGGATGGGACGAGCAGTACTTC
TRBJ2-3,.,TRBV4-1,.,CASSPGGGPGTDTQYF,TGCGCCAGCAGCCCTGGGGGGGGGCCAGGCACAGATACGCAGTATTTT
TRBJ1-5,many,TRBV6-1,.,CASSSTRNVNNQPQHF,TGTGCCAGCAGCAGTACAAGGAACGTAAACAATCAGCCCCAGCATTTT
TRBJ1-2,few,TRBV2,TRBD1,CASRSGRGEYYGYTF,TGTGCCAGCAGAAGTGGCAGGGGGGAATACTATGGCTACACCTTC
TRBJ1-2,once,TRBV27,TRBD1,CASSSGQGVAGYTF,TGTGCCAGCAGTTCCGGACAGGGAGTGGCTGGCTACACCTTC
TRBJ1-5,many,TRBV7-8,TRBD1,CASSGPDRGNQPQHF,TGTGCCAGCAGCGGCCCGGACAGGGGGAATCAGCCCCAGCATTTT
TRBJ1-6,.,TRBV25-1,.,CASSEGHKSPLHF,TGTGCCAGCAGTGAAGGACATAAGTCACCCCTCCACTTT
TRBJ2-2,few,TRBV9,.,CASSVALGITGELFF,TGTGCCAGCAGCGTAGCTCTGGGGATCACCGGGGAGCTGTTTTTT
TRBJ2-5,.,TRBV14,TRBD2,CASSQGKSGGQETQYF,TGTGCCAGCAGCCAAGGAAAAAGCGGGGGACAAGAGACCCAGTACTTC
TRBJ1-1,.,TRBV5-6,.,CASSLRFSAGTEAFF,TGTGCCAGCAGCTTACGGTTTTCGGCGGGCACTGAAGCTTTCTTT
TRBJ2-7,.,TRBV28,.,CASSSQWGAAYEQYF,TGTGCCAGCAGTTCCCAGTGGGGCGCAGCCTACGAGCAGTACTTC
TRBJ2-1,.,TRBV25-1,TRBD2,CASSDGAGPYNEQFF,TGTGCCAGCAGTGACGGAGCGGGGCCCTACAATGAGCAGTTCTTC
TRBJ1-5,.,TRBV6-6,.,CASRSDRSDQPQHF,TGTGCCAGCAGATCCGACAGGAGCGATCAGCCCCAGCATTTT
TRBJ2-1,.,TRBV12-3/TRBV12-4,TRBD1,CASSRDRGLSEQFF,TGTGCCAGCAGCCGGGACAGGGGGCTCAGTGAGCAGTTCTTC
TRBJ2-5,.,TRBV18,.,CASSPPDAPYQETQYF,TGTGCCAGCTCACCACCGGACGCACCGTACCAAGAGACCCAGTACTTC
TRBJ2-5,once,TRBV7-6,.,CASSVTARRTQYF,TGTGCCAGCAGCGTGACCGCCCGGCGAACCCAGTACTTC
TRBJ2-1,few,TRBV4-1,TRBD2,CASSQLAGGQTYNEQFF,TGCGCCAGCAGCCAACTAGCGGGGGGGCAGACCTACAATGAGCAGTTCTTC